This T cell receptor beta chain is drawn from a study of spatial heterogeneity in lung cancer (dated by TCRdb to between 2019 and 2020). Regarding the study in general: Beta-chain transcripts were consistently detected in greater numbers than alpha-chain transcripts, which likely reflects a higher abundance of beta-chain transcripts. In tumor regions, TCR transcript counts showed a strong correlation with a T cell transcriptional module score from matched bulk RNA-seq. In the raw uncorrected reads, each unique combination of TCR and UMI appeared on average more than ten times. In non-small cell lung cancer, the study made a quantitative comparison of TCR alpha and beta repertoires among multiple tumor regions, matched nontumor lung and blood. The study linked features of the TCR repertoire to counts of nonsynonymous mutations, which were determined by whole-exome sequencing of tumor tissue. Both alpha and beta chains were TCR-sequenced in samples taken at surgery, namely 220 tumor regions, roughly 64 matched nontumor lung samples and approximately 51 PBMC samples.

Reading the label with the study, this specimen's time point is: sample taken at primary tumor resection. Donors were around 69 patients with early-stage, untreated non-small cell lung cancer from the lung TRACERx cohort. Whole RNA extracted from tumor and nontumor lung tissue, or from cryopreserved PBMC samples, was used for TCR sequencing without cell sorting. A patient was chosen for TCR sequencing only when enough RNA was available from at least two tumor regions. A lung pathologist reviewed the tumor and adjacent nontumor lung specimens before the specimens were selected. This clonotype came up many times. Its antigen is currently not known. Per-base quality was not reported, and no clone a single base away is much larger than it. Overall study results and their limits: The count of ubiquitous expanded TCRs correlated with the count of ubiquitous nonsynonymous mutations, and the count of regional expanded TCRs correlated with the count of regional nonsynonymous mutations. The number of expanded intratumoral alpha and beta TCRs correlated with the tumor nonsynonymous mutation count. TCR-seq coverage of tumor T cells was estimated to be only approximately 7.3% for alpha chains and approximately 12% for beta chains. Confirming at a functional level the hypothesis that regional TCRs recognize regional mutations was considered to require additional single-cell paired TCR alpha and beta sequencing.

Its CDR3 holds 12 amino acids, cysteine through phenylalanine. The only DNA kept is the CDR3, 36 bases in frame from the first base. The V and J ends are trimmed by 3 bases and 3 bases, leaving 5 bases between them. Looking up the germline V gene (reference sequence) yields CDR1 SEHNR and CDR2 FQNEAQ. The protocol used for the library was 5' RACE. Sequencing used a NextSeq 500. In the TCR library protocol, a unique molecular identifier was attached to each TCR cDNA molecule so that PCR and sequencing errors could be corrected. The study's own analysis went as follows. TCR identification, UMI-based error correction and CDR3 extraction were all carried out with Decombinator tools. TCRs above a frequency of 2 per 1,000, corresponding to the top 1% of the tumor frequency distribution, were defined as expanded. Expanded tumor TCRs statistically deemed absent (corrected P<0.05) from at least one tumor region were classed as regional, and all other expanded tumor TCRs were classed as ubiquitous. Each repertoire was subsampled 100 times to 5,000 TCRs, after which Renyi diversity was computed with the R vegan package. CDR3 similarity networks were built from amino acid triplet string-kernel similarity, with CDR3s being connected when pairwise similarity was above 0.82. TCRdb reworked the public reads: Q25 trimming with fastp, MiXCR clone assembly, productive beta chains retained. Every CDR3 protein is listed once, alongside the most common genes and DNA of its rows. The V and J calls reflect TCRdb's pipeline rather than the authors' work. In all, the sample holds about 10,000 distinct CDR3 sequences, and roughly 6% of those were seen once. The ten largest clones add up to 10% of the sample.

The material sequenced was lung tumor tissue, taken at surgery. The origin of this receptor is a male donor with early-stage non-small cell lung cancer. The chain is encoded by TRBV7-9 joined to TRBJ1-1, with an unclear D gene assignment. The CDR3 region reads CASSFLDTEAFF. The nucleotide sequence is given as TGTGCCAGCAGCTTCCTCGACACTGAAGCTTTCTTT.